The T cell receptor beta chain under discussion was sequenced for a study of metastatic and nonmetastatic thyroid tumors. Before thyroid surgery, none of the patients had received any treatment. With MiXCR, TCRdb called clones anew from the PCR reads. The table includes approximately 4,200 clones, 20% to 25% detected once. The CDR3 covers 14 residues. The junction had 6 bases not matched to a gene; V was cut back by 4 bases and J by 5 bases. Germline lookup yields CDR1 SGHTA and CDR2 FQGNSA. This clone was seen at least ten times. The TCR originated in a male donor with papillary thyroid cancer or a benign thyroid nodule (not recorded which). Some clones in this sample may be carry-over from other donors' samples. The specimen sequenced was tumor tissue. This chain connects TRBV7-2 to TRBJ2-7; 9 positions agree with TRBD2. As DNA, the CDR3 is TGTGCCAGCAGCTCCGTGGCGGGAGGGCACGAGCAGTACTTC. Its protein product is CASSSVAGGHEQYF.